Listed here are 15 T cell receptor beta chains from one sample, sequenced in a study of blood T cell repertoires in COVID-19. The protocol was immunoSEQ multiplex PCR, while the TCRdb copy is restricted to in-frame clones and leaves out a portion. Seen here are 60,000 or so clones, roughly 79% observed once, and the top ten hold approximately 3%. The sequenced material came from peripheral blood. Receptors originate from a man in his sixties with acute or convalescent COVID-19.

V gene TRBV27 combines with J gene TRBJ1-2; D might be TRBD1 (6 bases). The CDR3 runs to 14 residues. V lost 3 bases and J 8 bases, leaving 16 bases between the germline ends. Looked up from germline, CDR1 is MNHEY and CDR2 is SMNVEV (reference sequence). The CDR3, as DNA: TGTGCCAGCAGTTTGGGGCGGGGGCAGCGAGGCTACACCTTC. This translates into CASSLGRGQRGYTF.

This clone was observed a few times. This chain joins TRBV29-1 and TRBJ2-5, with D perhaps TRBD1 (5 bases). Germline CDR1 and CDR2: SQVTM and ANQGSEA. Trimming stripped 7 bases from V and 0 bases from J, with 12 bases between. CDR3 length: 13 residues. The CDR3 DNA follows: TGCAGCGGTAGACAGTTATACCAAGAGACCCAGTACTTC. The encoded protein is CSGRQLYQETQYF.

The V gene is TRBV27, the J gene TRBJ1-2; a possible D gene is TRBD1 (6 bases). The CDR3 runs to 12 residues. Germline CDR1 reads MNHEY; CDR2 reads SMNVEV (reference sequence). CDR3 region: CAARGAGYGYTF. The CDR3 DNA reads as TGTGCAGCTCGGGGGGCAGGCTATGGCTACACCTTC.

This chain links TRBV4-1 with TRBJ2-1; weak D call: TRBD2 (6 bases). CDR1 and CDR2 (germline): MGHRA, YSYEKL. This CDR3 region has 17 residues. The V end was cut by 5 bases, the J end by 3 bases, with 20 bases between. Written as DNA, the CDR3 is TGCGCCAGCAGCACCTACCTGGGGACTTCAGACTACAATGAGCAGTTCTTC. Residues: CASSTYLGTSDYNEQFF.

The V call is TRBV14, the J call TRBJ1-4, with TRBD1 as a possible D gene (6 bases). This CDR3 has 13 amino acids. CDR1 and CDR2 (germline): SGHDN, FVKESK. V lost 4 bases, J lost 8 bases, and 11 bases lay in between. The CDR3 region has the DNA TGTGCCAGCAGCCTCCTAACAGGGGAAAAACTGTTTTTT. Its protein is CASSLLTGEKLFF.

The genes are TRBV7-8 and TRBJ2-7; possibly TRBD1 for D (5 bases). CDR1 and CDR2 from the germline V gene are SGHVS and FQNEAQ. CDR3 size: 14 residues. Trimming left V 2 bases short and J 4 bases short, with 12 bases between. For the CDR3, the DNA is TGTGCCAGCAGCTTATTTTCAGGGAATTACGAGCAGTACTTC. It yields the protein CASSLFSGNYEQYF.

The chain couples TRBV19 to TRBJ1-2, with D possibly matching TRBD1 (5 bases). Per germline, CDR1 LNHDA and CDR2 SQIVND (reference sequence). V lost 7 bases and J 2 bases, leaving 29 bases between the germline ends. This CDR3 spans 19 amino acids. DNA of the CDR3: TGTGCCAGTACCTCACCCTTGTGGGGGGGTGATCCCGAGAACTATGGCTACACCTTC. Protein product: CASTSPLWGGDPENYGYTF.

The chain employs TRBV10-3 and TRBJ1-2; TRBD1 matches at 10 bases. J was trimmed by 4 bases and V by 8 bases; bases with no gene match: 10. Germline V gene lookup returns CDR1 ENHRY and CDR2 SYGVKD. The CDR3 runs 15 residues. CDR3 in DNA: TGTGCCATCTTCCGGACAGGGGGGACGGGCTATGGCTACACCTTC. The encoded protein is CAIFRTGGTGYGYTF.

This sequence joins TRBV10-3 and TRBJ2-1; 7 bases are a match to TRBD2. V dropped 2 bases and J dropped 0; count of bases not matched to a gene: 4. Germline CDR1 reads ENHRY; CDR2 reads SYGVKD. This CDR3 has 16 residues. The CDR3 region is CAISERRGSSYNEQFF. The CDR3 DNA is TGTGCCATCAGTGAGAGGCGGGGGAGCTCCTACAATGAGCAGTTCTTC.

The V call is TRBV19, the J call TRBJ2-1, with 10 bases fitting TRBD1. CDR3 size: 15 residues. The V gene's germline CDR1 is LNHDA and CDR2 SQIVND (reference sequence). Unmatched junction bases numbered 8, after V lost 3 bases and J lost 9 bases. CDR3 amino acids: CASSISGTGVTEQFF. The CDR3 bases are TGTGCCAGTAGTATCTCCGGGACAGGGGTCACTGAGCAGTTCTTC.

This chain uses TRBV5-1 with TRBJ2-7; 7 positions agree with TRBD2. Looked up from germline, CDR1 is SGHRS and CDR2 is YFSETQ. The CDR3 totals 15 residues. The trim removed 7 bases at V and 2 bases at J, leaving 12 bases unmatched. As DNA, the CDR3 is TGCGCCAGCTCTCCCTCCGTGGGGGGGACCTACGAGCAGTACTTC. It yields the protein CASSPSVGGTYEQYF. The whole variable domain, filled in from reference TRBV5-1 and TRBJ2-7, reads KAGVTQTPRYLIKTRGQQVTLSCSPISGHRSVSWYQQTPGQGLQFLFEYFSETQRNKGNFPGRFSGRQFSNSRSEMNVSTLELGDSALYLCASSPSVGGTYEQYFGPGTRLTVT.

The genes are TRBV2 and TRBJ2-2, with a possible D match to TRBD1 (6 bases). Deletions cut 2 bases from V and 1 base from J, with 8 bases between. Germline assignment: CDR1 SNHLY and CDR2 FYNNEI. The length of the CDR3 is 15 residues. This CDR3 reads CASSETGQNTGELFF. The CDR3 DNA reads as TGTGCCAGCAGTGAAACGGGACAGAACACCGGGGAGCTGTTTTTT.

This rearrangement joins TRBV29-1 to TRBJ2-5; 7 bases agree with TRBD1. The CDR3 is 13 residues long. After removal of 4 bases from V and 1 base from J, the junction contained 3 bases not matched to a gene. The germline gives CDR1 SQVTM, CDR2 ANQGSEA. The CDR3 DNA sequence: TGCAGCGTTGCGACAGGGCTCCAAGAGACCCAGTACTTC. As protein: CSVATGLQETQYF.

The CDR3 reads CASSLQEGGPQHF. In nucleotides, the CDR3 is TGCGCCAGCAGCTTACAGGAAGGGGGGCCCCAGCATTTT. The V gene is TRBV5-1, the J gene TRBJ1-5; possible D gene TRBD1, 6 bases. This CDR3 spans 13 amino acids. Per germline, CDR1 SGHRS and CDR2 YFSETQ. V was trimmed by 2 bases and J by 9 bases, leaving 12 bases between them. Looking up the rest from reference TRBV5-1 and TRBJ1-5 gives the full variable domain: KAGVTQTPRYLIKTRGQQVTLSCSPISGHRSVSWYQQTPGQGLQFLFEYFSETQRNKGNFPGRFSGRQFSNSRSEMNVSTLELGDSALYLCASSLQEGGPQHFGDGTRLSIL.

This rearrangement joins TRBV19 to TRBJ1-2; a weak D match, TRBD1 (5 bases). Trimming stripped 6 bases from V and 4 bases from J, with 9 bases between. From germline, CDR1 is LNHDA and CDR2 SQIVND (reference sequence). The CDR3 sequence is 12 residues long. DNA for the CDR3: TGTGCCAGTAGCGACAGAGCCTATGGCTACACCTTC. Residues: CASSDRAYGYTF.